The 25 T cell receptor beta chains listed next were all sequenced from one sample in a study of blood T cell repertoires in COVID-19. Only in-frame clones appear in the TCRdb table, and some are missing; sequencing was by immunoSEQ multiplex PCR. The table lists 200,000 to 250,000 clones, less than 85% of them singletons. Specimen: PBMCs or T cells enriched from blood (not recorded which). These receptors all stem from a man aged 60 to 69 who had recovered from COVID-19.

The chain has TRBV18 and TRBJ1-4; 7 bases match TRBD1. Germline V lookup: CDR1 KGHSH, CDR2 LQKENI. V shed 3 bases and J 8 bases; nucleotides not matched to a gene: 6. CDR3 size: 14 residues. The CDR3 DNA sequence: TGTGCCAGCTCACCGGAGGGGGCGCGGGAAAAACTGTTTTTT. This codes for CASSPEGAREKLFF. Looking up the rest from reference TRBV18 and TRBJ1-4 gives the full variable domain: NAGVMQNPRHLVRRRGQEARLRCSPMKGHSHVYWYRQLPEEGLKFMVYLQKENIIDESGMPKERFSAEFPKEGPSILRIQQVVRGDSAAYFCASSPEGAREKLFFGSGTQLSVL.

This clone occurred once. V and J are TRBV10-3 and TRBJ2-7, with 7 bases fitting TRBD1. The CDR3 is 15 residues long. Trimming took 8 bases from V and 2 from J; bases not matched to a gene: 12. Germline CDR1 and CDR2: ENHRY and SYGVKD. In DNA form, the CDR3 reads TGTGCCATCGCTCAGGGTTTACAGGGGACCTACGAGCAGTACTTC. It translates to CAIAQGLQGTYEQYF.

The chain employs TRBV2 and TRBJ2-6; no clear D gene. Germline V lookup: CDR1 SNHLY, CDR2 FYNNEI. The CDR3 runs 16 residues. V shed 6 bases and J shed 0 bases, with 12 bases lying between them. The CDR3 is CASSFDIGSGANVLTF. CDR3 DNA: TGTGCCAGCAGCTTCGACATCGGCTCTGGGGCCAACGTCCTGACTTTC.

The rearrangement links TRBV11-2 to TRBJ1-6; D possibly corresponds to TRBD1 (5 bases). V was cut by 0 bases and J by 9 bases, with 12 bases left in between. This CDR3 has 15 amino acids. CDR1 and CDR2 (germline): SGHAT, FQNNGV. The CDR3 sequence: CASSLDSVGGSPLHF. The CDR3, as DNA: TGTGCCAGCAGCTTAGACTCCGTGGGGGGTTCACCCCTCCACTTT.

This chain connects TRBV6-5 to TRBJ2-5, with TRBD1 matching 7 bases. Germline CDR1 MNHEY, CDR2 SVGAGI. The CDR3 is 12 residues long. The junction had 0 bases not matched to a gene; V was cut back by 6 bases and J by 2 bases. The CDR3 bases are TGTGCCAGCAGCAGGGGGCAAGAGACCCAGTACTTC. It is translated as CASSRGQETQYF.

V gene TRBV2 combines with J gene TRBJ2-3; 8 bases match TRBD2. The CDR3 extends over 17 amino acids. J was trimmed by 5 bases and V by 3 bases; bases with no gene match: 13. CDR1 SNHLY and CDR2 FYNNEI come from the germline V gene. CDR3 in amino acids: CASSDAGLEGWEDTQYF. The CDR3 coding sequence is TGTGCCAGCAGTGACGCGGGACTAGAGGGTTGGGAAGATACGCAGTATTTT. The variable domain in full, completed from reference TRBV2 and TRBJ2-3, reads EPEVTQTPSHQVTQMGQEVILRCVPISNHLYFYWYRQILGQKVEFLVSFYNNEISEKSEIFDDQFSVERPDGSNFTLKIRSTKLEDSAMYFCASSDAGLEGWEDTQYFGPGTRLTVL.

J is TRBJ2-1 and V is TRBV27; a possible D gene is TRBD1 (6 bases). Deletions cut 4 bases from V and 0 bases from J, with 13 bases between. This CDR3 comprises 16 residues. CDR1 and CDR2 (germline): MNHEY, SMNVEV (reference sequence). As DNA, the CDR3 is TGTGCCAGCAGTTCGACAGGCAAAAGCTCCTACAATGAGCAGTTCTTC. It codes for CASSSTGKSSYNEQFF.

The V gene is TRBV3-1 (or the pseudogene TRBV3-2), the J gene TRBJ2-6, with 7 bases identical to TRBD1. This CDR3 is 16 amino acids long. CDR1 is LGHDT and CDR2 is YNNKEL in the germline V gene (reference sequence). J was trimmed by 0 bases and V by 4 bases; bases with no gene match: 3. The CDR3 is CASSPGTVSGANVLTF. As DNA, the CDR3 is TGTGCCAGCAGCCCCGGGACAGTCTCTGGGGCCAACGTCCTGACTTTC.

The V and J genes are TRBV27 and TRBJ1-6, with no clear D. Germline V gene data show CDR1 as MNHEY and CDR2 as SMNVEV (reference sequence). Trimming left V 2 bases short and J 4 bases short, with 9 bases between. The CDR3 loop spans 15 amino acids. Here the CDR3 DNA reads TGTGCCAGCAGTTTAAGTGGCAGTTATAATTCACCCCTCCACTTT. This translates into CASSLSGSYNSPLHF.

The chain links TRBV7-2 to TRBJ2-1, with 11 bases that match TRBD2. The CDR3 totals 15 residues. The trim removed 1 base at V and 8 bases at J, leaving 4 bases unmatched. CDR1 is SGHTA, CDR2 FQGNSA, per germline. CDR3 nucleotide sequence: TGTGCCAGCAGCTTAGGACTAGCGGGGTATGATGAGCAGTTCTTC. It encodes CASSLGLAGYDEQFF.

The CDR3 nucleotides are TGTGCCAGCAGCACTTCTACAGGGGGCAGTGGAGATACGCAGTATTTT. Its protein product is CASSTSTGGSGDTQYF. The V gene is TRBV7-8, the J gene TRBJ2-3, with 9 bases aligning to TRBD1. Trimming at V came to 5 bases and at J to 5 bases, leaving 11 bases not matched to a gene. CDR1 and CDR2 (germline): SGHVS, FQNEAQ. The CDR3 spans 16 residues.

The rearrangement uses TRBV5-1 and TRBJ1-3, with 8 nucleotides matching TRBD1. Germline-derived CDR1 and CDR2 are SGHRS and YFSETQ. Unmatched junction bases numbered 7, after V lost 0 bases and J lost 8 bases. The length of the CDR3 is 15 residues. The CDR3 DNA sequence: TGCGCCAGCAGCTTGGAGCAGGGGGCTGGGGACACCATATATTTT. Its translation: CASSLEQGAGDTIYF.

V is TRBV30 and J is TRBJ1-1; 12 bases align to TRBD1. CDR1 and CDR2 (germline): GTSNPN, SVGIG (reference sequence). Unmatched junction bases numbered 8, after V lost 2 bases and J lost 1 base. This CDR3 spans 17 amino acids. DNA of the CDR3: TGTGCCTGGAGTTTCCGGGACAGGGGGCGCCCGAACACTGAAGCTTTCTTT. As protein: CAWSFRDRGRPNTEAFF.

The CDR3: CATSRSPGTGDNYGYTF. CDR3 nucleotides: TGTGCCACCAGCAGATCCCCCGGGACAGGGGATAACTATGGCTACACCTTC. The rearrangement uses TRBV15 and TRBJ1-2, with TRBD1 identical over 10 bases. Unmatched junction bases numbered 7, after V lost 2 bases and J lost 1 base. There are 17 residues in the CDR3. Germline values: CDR1 LNHNV, CDR2 YYDKDF (reference sequence). Combining the CDR3 with reference TRBV15 and TRBJ1-2 gives the whole variable domain DAMVIQNPRYQVTQFGKPVTLSCSQTLNHNVMYWYQQKSSQAPKLLFHYYDKDFNNEADTPDNFQSRRPNTSFCFLDIRSPGLGDTAMYLCATSRSPGTGDNYGYTFGSGTRLTVV.

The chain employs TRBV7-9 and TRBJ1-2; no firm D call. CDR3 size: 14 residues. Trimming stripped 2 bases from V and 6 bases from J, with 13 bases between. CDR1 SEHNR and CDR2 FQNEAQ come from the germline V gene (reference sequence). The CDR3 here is CASSLPTLTNGYTF. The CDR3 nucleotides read TGTGCCAGCAGCTTACCAACGCTAACTAATGGCTACACCTTC.

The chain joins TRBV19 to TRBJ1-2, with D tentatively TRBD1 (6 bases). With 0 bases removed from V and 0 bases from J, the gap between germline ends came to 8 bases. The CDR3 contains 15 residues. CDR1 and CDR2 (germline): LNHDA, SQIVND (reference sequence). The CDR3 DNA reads TGTGCCAGTAGTATAGACAGGGGAGCTAACTATGGCTACACCTTC. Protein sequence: CASSIDRGANYGYTF.

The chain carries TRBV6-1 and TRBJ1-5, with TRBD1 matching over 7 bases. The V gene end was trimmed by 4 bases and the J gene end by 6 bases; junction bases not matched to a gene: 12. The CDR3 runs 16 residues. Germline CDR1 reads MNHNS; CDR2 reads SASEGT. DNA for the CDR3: TGTGCCAGCAGTGCCTCGATGACAGGGAATCGTCAGCCCCAGCATTTT. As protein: CASSASMTGNRQPQHF.

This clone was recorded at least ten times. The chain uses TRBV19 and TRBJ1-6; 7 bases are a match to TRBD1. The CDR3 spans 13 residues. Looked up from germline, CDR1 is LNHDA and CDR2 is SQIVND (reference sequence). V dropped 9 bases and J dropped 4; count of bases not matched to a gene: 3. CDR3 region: CASRQGYNSPLHF. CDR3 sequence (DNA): TGTGCCAGCCGACAGGGTTATAATTCACCCCTCCACTTT.

CDR3 DNA: TGCGCCAGCAGCTTGGAAGGGGCAGGTGGCTACACCTTC. It is translated as CASSLEGAGGYTF. The rearrangement uses TRBV5-1 and TRBJ1-2; D possibly corresponds to TRBD1 (5 bases). V lost 0 bases, J lost 7 bases, and 10 bases lay in between. This CDR3 is built from 13 residues. Germline CDR1 and CDR2: SGHRS and YFSETQ.

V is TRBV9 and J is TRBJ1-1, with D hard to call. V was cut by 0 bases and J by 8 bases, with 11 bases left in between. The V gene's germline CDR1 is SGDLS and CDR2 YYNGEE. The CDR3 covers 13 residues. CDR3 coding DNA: TGTGCCAGCAGCGTAGCTGGTGTTGAGGAAGCTTTCTTT. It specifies CASSVAGVEEAFF.

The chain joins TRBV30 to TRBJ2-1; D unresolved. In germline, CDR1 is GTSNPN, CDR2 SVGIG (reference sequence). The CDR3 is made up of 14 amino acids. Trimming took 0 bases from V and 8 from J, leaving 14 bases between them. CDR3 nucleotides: TGTGCCTGGAGTGTTGGGCATTCAGTCGATGAGCAGTTCTTC. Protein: CAWSVGHSVDEQFF. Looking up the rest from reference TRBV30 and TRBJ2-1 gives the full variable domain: SQTIHQWPATLVQPVGSPLSLECTVEGTSNPNLYWYRQAAGRGLQLLFYSVGIGQISSEVPQNLSASRPQDRQFILSSKKLLLSDSGFYLCAWSVGHSVDEQFFGPGTRLTVL.

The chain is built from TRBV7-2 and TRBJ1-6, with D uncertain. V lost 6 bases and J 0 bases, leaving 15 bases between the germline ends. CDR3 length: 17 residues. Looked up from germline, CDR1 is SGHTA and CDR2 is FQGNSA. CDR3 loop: CASREQRRSSYNSPLHF. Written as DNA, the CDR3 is TGTGCCAGCAGAGAACAACGGCGGAGCTCCTATAATTCACCCCTCCACTTT.

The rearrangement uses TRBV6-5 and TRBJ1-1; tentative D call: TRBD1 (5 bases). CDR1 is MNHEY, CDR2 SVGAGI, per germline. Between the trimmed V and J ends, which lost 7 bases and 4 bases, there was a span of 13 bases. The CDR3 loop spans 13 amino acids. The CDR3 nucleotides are TGTGCCAGCATCAGGGAAAGAGGCACTGAAGCTTTCTTT. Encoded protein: CASIRERGTEAFF.

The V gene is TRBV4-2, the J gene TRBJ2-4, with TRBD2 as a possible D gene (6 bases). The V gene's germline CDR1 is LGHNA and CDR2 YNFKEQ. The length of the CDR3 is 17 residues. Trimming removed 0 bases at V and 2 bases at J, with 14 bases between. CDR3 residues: CASSQDLAGIPKNIQYF. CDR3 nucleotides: TGTGCCAGCAGCCAAGATTTGGCGGGGATACCCAAAAACATTCAGTACTTC.

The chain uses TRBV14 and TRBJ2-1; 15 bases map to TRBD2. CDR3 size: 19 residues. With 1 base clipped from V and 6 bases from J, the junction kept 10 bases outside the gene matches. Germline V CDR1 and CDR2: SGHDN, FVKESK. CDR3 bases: TGTGCCAGCAGCCAAGTCGGGACTAGCGGGGGGTTGTGGGCCAATGAGCAGTTCTTC. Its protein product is CASSQVGTSGGLWANEQFF. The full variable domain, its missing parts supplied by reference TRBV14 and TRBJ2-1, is EAGVTQFPSHSVIEKGQTVTLRCDPISGHDNLYWYRRVMGKEIKFLLHFVKESKQDESGMPNNRFLAERTGGTYSTLKVQPAELEDSGVYFCASSQVGTSGGLWANEQFFGPGTRLTVL.